This T cell receptor (beta chain) emerged from a study of the immune and genomic landscape of osteosarcoma. The overall study: Under 80% had unfavorable pathologic response to standard therapy. Study outcomes and limitations: Reference clonality came from outside normal skin and healthy blood, not matched tissue.

The V and J ends lost 3 bases and 5 bases respectively, with 14 bases between them. The CDR3 contains 14 residues. CDR1 and CDR2 from the germline V gene are MNHEY and SVGAGI. Osteosarcoma specimens were post-treatment primary, local recurrence and metastasis tumors from poor-prognosis patients. Profiling relied on immunoSEQ multiplex PCR, and the TCRdb table lists in-frame clones only, not all of them. The data contain around 2,200 clones, approximately 79% of them singletons. This clone is a singleton in its sample. Its antigen is still unknown. The V gene is TRBV6-5, the J gene TRBJ2-7; D is unclear. The receptor was isolated from a human donor with osteosarcoma. Sequencing was carried out using osteosarcoma tumor tissue from the lung. CDR3 residues: CASSYGKDSDEQYF. The CDR3 nucleotides are TGTGCCAGCAGTTATGGAAAGGATTCAGACGAGCAGTACTTC.